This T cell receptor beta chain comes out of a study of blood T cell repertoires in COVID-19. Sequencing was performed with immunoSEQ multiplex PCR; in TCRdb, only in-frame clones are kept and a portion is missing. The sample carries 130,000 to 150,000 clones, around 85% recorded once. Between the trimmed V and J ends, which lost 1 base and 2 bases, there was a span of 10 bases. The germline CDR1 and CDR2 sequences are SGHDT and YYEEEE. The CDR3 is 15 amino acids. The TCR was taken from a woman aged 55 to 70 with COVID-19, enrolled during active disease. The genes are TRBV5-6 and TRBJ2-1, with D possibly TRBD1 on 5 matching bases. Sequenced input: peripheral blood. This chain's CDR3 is CASSLLDKPYNEQFF. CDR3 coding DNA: TGTGCCAGCAGCTTGTTGGACAAGCCCTACAATGAGCAGTTCTTC.